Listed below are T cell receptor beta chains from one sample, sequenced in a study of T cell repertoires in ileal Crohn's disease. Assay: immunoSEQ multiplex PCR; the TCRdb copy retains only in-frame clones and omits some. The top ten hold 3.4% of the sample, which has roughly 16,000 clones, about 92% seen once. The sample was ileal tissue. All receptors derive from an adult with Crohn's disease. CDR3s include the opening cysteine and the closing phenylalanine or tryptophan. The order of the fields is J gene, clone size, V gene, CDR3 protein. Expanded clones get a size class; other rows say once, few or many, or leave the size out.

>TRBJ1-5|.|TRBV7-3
CASSFRANQPQHF
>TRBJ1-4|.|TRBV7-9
CASSLYLDRGREKLFF
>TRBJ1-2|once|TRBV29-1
CSVAFTGVGYTF
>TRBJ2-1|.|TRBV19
CASSGTSGDYNEQFF
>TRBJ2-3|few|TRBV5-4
CASRLAGGSDTQYF
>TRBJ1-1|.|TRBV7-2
CASSYRANTEAFF
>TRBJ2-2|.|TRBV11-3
CASSQDRVTGELFF
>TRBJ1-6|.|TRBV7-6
CASSLEGRGNSPLHF
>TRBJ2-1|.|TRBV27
CASCWTGPWNNEQFF
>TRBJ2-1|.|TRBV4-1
CASSQREYLRDPSYNEQFF
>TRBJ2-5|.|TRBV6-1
CASSESLKGQYF
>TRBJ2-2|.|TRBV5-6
CASSRTGTTGELFF
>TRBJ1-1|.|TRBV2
CASREGAMNTEAFF
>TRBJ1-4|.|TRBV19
CASSVSWTVNEKLFF
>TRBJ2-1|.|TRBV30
CACCGYEQFF
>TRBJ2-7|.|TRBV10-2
CACAAGPIPLYEQYF